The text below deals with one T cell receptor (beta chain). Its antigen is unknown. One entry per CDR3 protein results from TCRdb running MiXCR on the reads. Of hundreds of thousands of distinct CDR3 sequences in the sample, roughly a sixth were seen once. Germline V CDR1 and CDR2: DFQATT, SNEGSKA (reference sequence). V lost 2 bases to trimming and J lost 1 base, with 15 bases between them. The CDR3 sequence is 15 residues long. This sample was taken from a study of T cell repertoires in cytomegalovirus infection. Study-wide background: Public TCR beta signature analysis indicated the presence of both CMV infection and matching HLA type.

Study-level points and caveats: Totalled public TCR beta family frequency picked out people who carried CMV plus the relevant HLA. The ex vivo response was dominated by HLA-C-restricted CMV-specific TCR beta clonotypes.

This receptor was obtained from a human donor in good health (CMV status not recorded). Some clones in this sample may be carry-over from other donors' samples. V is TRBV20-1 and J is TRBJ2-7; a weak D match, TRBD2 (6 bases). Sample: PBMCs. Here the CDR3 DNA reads TGCAGTGCTAGAAAACCGTCAGGGAGGTCCTACGAGCAGTACTTC. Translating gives CSARKPSGRSYEQYF.